These T cell receptor beta chains were read from a single sample in a study of blood T cell repertoires in COVID-19. Using immunoSEQ multiplex PCR, the repertoire was profiled, and TCRdb retains in-frame clones only, with some absent. The table has about 310,000 clones, over 75% seen once. Sequenced material: peripheral blood. These receptors were taken from a woman between 50 and 59 years old who had recovered from COVID-19. CDR3s include the opening cysteine and the closing phenylalanine or tryptophan. D genes are given only for firm matches. Not all rows give a size; the values are once, few, many and, for expanded clones, a class.

.,TRBJ1-6,TRBV6-1,.,TGTGCCAGCAGTGAGTCGGGTAGCTCCTATAATTCACCCCTCCACTTT,CASSESGSSYNSPLHF
TRBD2,TRBJ2-7,TRBV27,.,TGTGCCAGCAGTTTAGACGGACTAGCGGGGATTCCCTACGAGCAGTACTTC,CASSLDGLAGIPYEQYF
TRBD1,TRBJ2-3,TRBV6-5,.,TGTGCCAGCAGTTCGCGACAGGGTGACACAGATACGCAGTATTTT,CASSSRQGDTDTQYF
.,TRBJ1-6,TRBV4-2,few,TGTGCCAGCAGCCCCGGCACGGAGAATTCACCCCTCCACTTT,CASSPGTENSPLHF
.,TRBJ1-1,TRBV28,once,TGTGCCAGCAGCCCCCTTCGCCGGGAGGCTTTCTTT,CASSPLRREAFF
TRBD2,TRBJ2-5,TRBV5-1,.,TGCGCCAGCAGCTTTGGGGCGGGAGAACAAGAGACCCAGTACTTC,CASSFGAGEQETQYF
.,TRBJ2-7,TRBV19,.,TGTGCCAGTAGTCCCGACATAATCGGATCCTACGAGCAGTACTTC,CASSPDIIGSYEQYF
.,TRBJ1-2,TRBV4-3,.,TGCGCCAGCAGCCAAGTGTGGAGTACTAGCAACTATGGCTACACCTTC,CASSQVWSTSNYGYTF
TRBD1,TRBJ2-5,TRBV18,once,TGTGCCAGCTCCGGGACAGGTCTGGAGGCCCAGTACTTC,CASSGTGLEAQYF
TRBD1,TRBJ1-2,TRBV6-5,.,TGTGCCAGCAGCGGGAGTGGGACAGTTCTCGGCTACACCTTC,CASSGSGTVLGYTF
.,TRBJ2-1,TRBV29-1,.,TGCAGCGTTGAATCACTATACAATGAGCAGTTCTTC,CSVESLYNEQFF
TRBD1,TRBJ2-1,TRBV27,.,TGTGCCAGCAGTCATGGGACAGTGGGCTCCTACAATGAGCAGTTCTTC,CASSHGTVGSYNEQFF
TRBD1,TRBJ1-6,TRBV19,.,TGTGCCAGTACGGGAGGGACAGCTAATTCACCCCTCCACTTT,CASTGGTANSPLHF
TRBD2,TRBJ2-3,TRBV4-2,.,TGTGCCAGCAGCCGGAGACTAGCGGGAGGAGCTGAAGATACGCAGTATTTT,CASSRRLAGGAEDTQYF
TRBD1,TRBJ1-4,TRBV19,.,TGTGCCAGTAGTAAGGACAGGGGCACGAAACTGTTTTTT,CASSKDRGTKLFF
.,TRBJ2-7,TRBV19,.,TGTGCCAGTAGTACCAGGGGATCCGAGCAGTACTTC,CASSTRGSEQYF
.,TRBJ2-1,TRBV10-3,.,TGTGCCATCAGGGGGCCTCCTAGAGATGAGCAGTTCTTC,CAIRGPPRDEQFF
.,TRBJ2-6,TRBV29-1,.,TGCAGCGTTGGTTCGGGGAGGACTGGGGCCAACGTCCTGACTTTC,CSVGSGRTGANVLTF
TRBD2,TRBJ2-7,TRBV27,.,TGTGCCAGCAGTTTAATAGCGGGGGGTTCCTACGAGCAGTACTTC,CASSLIAGGSYEQYF
.,TRBJ1-3,TRBV5-1,.,TGCGCCAGCAGCTTGGATAGGACAGGAAACACCATATATTTT,CASSLDRTGNTIYF
TRBD1,TRBJ1-6,TRBV4-1,.,TGCGCCAGCAGCCGACAGGGGGCTGGTTCACCCCTCCACTTT,CASSRQGAGSPLHF
TRBD1,TRBJ2-7,TRBV6-5,.,TGTGCCAGCAGTTACTCCGGACAGGGCTCATACGAGCAGTACTTC,CASSYSGQGSYEQYF
TRBD1,TRBJ1-1,TRBV7-2,.,TGTGCCAGCAGCTTAGTGAACAGGGGTAACGGTGAAGCTTTCTTT,CASSLVNRGNGEAFF
TRBD2,TRBJ2-2,TRBV9,.,TGTGCCAGCAGCGTCGGACTAGCGGGAGGTTCCGGGGAGCTGTTTTTT,CASSVGLAGGSGELFF
.,TRBJ1-1,TRBV30,many,TGTGCCTGCGAGCGGAACACTGAAGCTTTCTTT,CACERNTEAFF
TRBD1,TRBJ2-7,TRBV3-1/TRBV3-2,.,TGTGCCAGCAGCCGCTCCGGACAGGGAAGGTGCGAGCAGTACTTC,CASSRSGQGRCEQYF
.,TRBJ2-5,TRBV7-9,.,TGTGCCAGCAGCTCGCGGCAGCCCGTGCAAGAGACCCAGTACTTC,CASSSRQPVQETQYF
TRBD1,TRBJ1-2,TRBV9,.,TGTGCCAGCAGCCCAGACAGGGTACCTTATGGCTACACCTTC,CASSPDRVPYGYTF
TRBD1,TRBJ2-7,TRBV5-1,few,TGCGCCAGCAGCTTGGTGACAGGGGTGTCCTACGAGCAGTACTTC,CASSLVTGVSYEQYF
TRBD2,TRBJ2-1,TRBV7-3,.,TGTGCCAGCAGGCGGGAGGGCCGAAATGAGCAGTTCTTC,CASRREGRNEQFF
.,TRBJ2-7,TRBV6-2/TRBV6-3,.,TGTGCCAGCAGCTACTACCGAGGCTACGAGCAGTACTTC,CASSYYRGYEQYF
.,TRBJ1-2,TRBV20-1,few,TGCAGTGTCGCAGGGGACATAGGCTACACCTTC,CSVAGDIGYTF
.,TRBJ2-1,TRBV29-1,.,TGCAGCGTTGAGTCGCGACTAGACAATGAGCAGTTCTTC,CSVESRLDNEQFF
TRBD1,TRBJ1-1,TRBV19,.,TGTGCCAGTAGTATAGTTTGGACAGGCCTCGGCAGGACTGAAGCTTTCTTT,CASSIVWTGLGRTEAFF
.,TRBJ2-7,TRBV5-4,once,TGTGCCAGCAGCCGCGGGGTCCCCTACGAGCAGTACTTC,CASSRGVPYEQYF
TRBD2,TRBJ2-5,TRBV11-2,.,TGTGCCAGCAGAAGCGGGAGTGAGACCCAGTACTTC,CASRSGSETQYF
TRBD2,TRBJ2-7,TRBV6-5,.,TGTGCCAGCAGTTACAGGCGGGAGCGTTACGAGCAGTACTTC,CASSYRRERYEQYF
.,TRBJ2-1,TRBV4-3,.,TGCGCCAGCAGCCAAGAGCTAGGGGAGGATGAGCAGTTCTTC,CASSQELGEDEQFF
.,TRBJ1-1,TRBV29-1,.,TGCAGCGCATACCAGGGAAGAACTGAAGCTTTCTTT,CSAYQGRTEAFF